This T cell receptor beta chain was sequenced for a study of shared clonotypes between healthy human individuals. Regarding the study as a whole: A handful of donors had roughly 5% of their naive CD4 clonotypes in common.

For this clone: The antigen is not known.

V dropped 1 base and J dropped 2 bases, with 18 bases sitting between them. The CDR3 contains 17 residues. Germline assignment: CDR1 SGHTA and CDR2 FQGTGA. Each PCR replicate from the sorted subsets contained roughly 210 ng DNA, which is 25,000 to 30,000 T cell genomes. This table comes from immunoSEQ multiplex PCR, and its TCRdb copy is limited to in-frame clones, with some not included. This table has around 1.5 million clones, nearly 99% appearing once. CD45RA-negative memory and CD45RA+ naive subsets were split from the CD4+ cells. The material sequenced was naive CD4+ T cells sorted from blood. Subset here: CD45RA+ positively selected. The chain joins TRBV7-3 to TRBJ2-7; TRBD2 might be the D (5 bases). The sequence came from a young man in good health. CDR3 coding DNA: TGTGCCAGCAGCTTAATCCCCATTGCGGGTTCTGCCTACGAGCAGTACTTC. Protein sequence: CASSLIPIAGSAYEQYF.